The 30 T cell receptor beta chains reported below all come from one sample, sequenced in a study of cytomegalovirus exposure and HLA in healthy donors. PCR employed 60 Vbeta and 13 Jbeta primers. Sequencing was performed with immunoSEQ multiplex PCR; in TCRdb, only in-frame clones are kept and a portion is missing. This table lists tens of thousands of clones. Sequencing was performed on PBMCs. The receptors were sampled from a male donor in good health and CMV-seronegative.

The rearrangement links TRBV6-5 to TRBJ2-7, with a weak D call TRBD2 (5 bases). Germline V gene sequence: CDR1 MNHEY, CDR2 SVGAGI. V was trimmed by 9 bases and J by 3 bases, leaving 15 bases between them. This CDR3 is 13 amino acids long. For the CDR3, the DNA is TGTGCCAGTAGTGGGAGTAGGGACTACGAGCAGTACTTC. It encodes CASSGSRDYEQYF.

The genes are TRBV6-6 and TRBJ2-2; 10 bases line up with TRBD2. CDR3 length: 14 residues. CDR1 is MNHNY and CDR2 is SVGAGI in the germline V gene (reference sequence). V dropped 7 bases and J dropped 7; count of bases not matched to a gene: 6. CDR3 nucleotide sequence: TGTGCCAGCATGCCGCTAGCGGGAGTCGGGGAGCTGTTTTTT. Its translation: CASMPLAGVGELFF.

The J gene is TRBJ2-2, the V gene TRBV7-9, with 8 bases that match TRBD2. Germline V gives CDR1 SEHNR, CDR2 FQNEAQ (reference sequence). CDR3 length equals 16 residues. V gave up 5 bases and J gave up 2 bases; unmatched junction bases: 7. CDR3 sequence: CASSALLAANTGELFF. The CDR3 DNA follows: TGTGCCAGCAGCGCCTTACTAGCGGCTAACACCGGGGAGCTGTTTTTT.

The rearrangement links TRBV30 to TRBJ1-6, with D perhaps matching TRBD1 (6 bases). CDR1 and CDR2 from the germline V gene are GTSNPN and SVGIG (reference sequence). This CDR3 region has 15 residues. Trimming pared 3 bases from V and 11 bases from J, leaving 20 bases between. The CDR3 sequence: CAWRLQGLGATPLHF. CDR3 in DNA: TGTGCCTGGAGACTGCAGGGGCTCGGAGCGACACCCCTCCACTTT.

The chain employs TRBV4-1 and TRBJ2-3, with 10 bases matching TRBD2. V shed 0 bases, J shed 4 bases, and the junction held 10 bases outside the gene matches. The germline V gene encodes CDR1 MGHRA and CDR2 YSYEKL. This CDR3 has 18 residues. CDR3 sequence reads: CASSQEKREGCCADTQYF. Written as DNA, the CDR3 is TGCGCCAGCAGCCAAGAGAAGCGGGAGGGTTGTTGTGCAGATACGCAGTATTTT.

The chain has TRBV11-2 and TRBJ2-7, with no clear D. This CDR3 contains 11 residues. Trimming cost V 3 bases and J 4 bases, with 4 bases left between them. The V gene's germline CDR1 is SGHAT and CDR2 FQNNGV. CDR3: CASSFSYEQYF. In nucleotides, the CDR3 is TGTGCCAGCAGCTTCTCGTACGAGCAGTACTTC.

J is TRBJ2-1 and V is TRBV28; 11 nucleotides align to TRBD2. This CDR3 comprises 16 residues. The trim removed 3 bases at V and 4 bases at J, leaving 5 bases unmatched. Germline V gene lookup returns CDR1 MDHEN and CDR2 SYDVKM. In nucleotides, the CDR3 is TGTGCCAGCAGTTTGTTAGGGACTAGCGGTTACAATGAGCAGTTCTTC. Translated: CASSLLGTSGYNEQFF.

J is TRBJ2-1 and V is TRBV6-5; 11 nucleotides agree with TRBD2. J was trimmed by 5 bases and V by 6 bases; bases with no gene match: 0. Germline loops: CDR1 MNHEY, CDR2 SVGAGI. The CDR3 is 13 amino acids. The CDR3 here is CASRTSGNNEQFF. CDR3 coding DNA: TGTGCCAGCAGGACTAGCGGGAACAATGAGCAGTTCTTC.

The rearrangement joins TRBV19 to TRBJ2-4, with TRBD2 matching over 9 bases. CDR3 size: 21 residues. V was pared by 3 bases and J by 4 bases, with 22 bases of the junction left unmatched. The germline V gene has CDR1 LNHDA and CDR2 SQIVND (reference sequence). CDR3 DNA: TGTGCCAGTAGTATGGGTCGGCCGGTGAGGACTAGCGACCTAGAAAAAAACATTCAGTACTTC. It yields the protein CASSMGRPVRTSDLEKNIQYF.

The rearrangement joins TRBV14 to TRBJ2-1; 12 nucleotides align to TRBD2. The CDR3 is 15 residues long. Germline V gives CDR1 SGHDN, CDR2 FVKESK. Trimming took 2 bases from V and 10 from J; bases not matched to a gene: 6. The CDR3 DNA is TGTGCCAGCAGCCAAAGGACTAGCGGGATAGAAGAGCAGTTCTTC. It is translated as CASSQRTSGIEEQFF.

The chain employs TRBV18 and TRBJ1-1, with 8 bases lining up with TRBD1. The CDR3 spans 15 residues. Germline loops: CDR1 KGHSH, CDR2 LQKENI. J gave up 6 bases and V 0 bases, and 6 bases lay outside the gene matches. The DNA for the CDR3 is TGTGCCAGCTCACCACCATCCAGGGGGCGGGCTGAAGCTTTCTTT. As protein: CASSPPSRGRAEAFF.

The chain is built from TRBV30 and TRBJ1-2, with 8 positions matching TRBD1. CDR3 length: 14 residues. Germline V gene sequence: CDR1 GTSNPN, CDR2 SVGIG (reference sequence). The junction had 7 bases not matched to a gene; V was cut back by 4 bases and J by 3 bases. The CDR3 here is CAWIWTGYDYGYTF. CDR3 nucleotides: TGTGCCTGGATCTGGACAGGGTACGACTATGGCTACACCTTC.

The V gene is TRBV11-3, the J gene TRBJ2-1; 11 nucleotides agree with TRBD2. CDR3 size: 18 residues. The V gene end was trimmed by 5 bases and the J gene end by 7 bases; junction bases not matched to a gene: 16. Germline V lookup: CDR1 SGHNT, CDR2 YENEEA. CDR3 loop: CASSTGGVSGRAGNEQFF. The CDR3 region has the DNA TGTGCCAGCAGCACAGGGGGGGTTAGCGGGAGGGCCGGGAATGAGCAGTTCTTC. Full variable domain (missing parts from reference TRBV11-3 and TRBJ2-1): EAGVVQSPRYKIIEKKQPVAFWCNPISGHNTLYWYLQNLGQGPELLIRYENEEAVDDSQLPKDRFSAERLKGVDSTLKIQPAELGDSAVYLCASSTGGVSGRAGNEQFFGPGTRLTVL.

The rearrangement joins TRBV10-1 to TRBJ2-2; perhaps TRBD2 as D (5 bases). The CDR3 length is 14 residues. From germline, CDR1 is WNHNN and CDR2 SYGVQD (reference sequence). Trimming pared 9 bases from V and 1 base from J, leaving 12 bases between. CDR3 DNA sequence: TGCGCCAGTGGCGACGGGGAGAACACCGGGGAGCTGTTTTTT. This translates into CASGDGENTGELFF.

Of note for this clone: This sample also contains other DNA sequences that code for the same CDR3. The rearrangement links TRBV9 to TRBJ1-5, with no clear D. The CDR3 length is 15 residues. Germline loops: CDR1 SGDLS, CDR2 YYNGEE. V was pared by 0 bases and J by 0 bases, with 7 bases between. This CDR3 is CASSVGPNSNQPQHF. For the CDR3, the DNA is TGTGCCAGCAGCGTAGGGCCGAATAGCAATCAGCCCCAGCATTTT.

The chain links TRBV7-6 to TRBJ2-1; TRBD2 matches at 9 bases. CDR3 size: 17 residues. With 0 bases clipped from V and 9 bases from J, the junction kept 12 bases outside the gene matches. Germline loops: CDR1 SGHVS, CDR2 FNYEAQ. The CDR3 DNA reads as TGTGCCAGCAGCTTAGCGGGCGGGAGGGCCGTATTCGGTGAGCAGTTCTTC. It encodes CASSLAGGRAVFGEQFF.

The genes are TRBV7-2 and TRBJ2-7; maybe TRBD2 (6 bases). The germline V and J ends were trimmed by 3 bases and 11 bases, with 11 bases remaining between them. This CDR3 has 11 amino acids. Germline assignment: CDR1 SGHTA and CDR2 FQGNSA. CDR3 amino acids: CASSLGGEKYF. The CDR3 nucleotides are TGTGCCAGCAGCTTGGGAGGTGAGAAGTACTTC.

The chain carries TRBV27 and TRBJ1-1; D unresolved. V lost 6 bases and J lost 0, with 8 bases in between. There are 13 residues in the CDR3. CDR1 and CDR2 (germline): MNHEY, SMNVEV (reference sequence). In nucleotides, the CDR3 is TGTGCCAGCAGACTCGGGATGAACACTGAAGCTTTCTTT. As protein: CASRLGMNTEAFF.

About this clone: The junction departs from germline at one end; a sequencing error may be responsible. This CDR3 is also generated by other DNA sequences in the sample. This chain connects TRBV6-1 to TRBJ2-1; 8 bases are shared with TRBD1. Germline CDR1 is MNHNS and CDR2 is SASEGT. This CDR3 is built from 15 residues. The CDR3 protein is CASSETGGSYNEQFF. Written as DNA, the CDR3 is TGCGCCAGCAGCGAAACAGGGGGCTCCTACAATGAGCAGTTCTTC.

CDR3 sequence (DNA): TGTGCCAGCAGCTTTCGACGAGGGAGGGCCTACGAGCAGTACTTC. It yields the protein CASSFRRGRAYEQYF. The rearrangement joins TRBV5-5 to TRBJ2-7; 7 nucleotides match TRBD2. Per germline, CDR1 SGHKS and CDR2 YYEKEE (reference sequence). This CDR3 is 15 amino acids long. The V and J ends lost 2 bases and 2 bases, in that order; junction bases with no gene match: 7.

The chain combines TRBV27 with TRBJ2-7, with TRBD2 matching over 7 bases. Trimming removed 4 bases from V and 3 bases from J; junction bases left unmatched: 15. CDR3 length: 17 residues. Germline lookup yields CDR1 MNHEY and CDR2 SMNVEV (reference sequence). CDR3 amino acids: CASSYRAPRGGSYEQYF. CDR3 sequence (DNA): TGTGCCAGCAGTTATAGAGCCCCTAGAGGCGGGAGCTACGAGCAGTACTTC.

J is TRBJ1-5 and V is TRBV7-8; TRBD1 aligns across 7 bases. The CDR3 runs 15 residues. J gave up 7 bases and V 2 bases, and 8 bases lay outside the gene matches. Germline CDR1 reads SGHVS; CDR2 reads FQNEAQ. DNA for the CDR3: TGTGCCAGCAGCTTAATCGGACAGGTCACGCAGCCCCAGCATTTT. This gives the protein CASSLIGQVTQPQHF. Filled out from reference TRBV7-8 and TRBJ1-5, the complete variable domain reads GAGVSQSPRYKVAKRGQDVALRCDPISGHVSLFWYQQALGQGPEFLTYFQNEAQLDKSGLPSDRFFAERPEGSVSTLKIQRTQQEDSAVYLCASSLIGQVTQPQHFGDGTRLSIL.

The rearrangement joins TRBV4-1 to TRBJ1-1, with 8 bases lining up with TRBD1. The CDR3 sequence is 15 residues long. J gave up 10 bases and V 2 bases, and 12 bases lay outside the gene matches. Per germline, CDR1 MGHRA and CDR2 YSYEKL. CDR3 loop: CASSQQGADTRPAFF. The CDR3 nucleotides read TGCGCCAGCAGCCAACAGGGGGCCGACACCAGACCAGCTTTCTTT.

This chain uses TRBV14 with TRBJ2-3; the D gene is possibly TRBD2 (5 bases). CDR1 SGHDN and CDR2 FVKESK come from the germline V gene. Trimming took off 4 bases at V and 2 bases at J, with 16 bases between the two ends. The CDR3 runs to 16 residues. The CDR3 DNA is TGTGCCAGCAGCCCGGACTGGGAGAAGCCCACAGATACGCAGTATTTT. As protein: CASSPDWEKPTDTQYF.

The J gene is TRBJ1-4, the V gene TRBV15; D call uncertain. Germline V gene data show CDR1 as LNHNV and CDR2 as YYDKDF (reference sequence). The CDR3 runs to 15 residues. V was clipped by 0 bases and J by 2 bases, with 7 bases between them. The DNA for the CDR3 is TGTGCCACCAGCAGAGAGAGTGCTACTAATGAAAAACTGTTTTTT. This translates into CATSRESATNEKLFF. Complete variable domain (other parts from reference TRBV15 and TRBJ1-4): DAMVIQNPRYQVTQFGKPVTLSCSQTLNHNVMYWYQQKSSQAPKLLFHYYDKDFNNEADTPDNFQSRRPNTSFCFLDIRSPGLGDTAMYLCATSRESATNEKLFFGSGTQLSVL.

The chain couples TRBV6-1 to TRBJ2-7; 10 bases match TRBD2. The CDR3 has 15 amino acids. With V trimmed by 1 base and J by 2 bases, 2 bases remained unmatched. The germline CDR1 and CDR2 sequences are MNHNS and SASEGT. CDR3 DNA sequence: TGTGCCAGCAGTGAAGGGACTAGCGGAACCTACGAGCAGTACTTC. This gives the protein CASSEGTSGTYEQYF.

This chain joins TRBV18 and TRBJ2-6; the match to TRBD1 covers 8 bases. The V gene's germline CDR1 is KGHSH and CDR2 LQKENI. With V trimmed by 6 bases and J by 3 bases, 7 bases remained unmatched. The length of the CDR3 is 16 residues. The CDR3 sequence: CASSGQGFSGANVLTF. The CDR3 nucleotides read TGTGCCAGCTCTGGACAGGGCTTCAGTGGGGCCAACGTCCTGACTTTC.

CDR3 protein: CAWGLAGVGYNEQFF. In nucleotides, the CDR3 is TGTGCCTGGGGACTAGCGGGAGTCGGCTACAATGAGCAGTTCTTC. The genes are TRBV30 and TRBJ2-1; 13 bases fit TRBD2. With 5 bases clipped from V and 3 bases from J, the junction kept 4 bases outside the gene matches. In germline, CDR1 is GTSNPN, CDR2 SVGIG (reference sequence). The CDR3 has 15 amino acids.

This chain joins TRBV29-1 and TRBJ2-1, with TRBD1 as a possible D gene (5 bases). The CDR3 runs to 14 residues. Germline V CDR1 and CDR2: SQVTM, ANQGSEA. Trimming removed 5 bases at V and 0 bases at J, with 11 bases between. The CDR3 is CSVSVGASYNEQFF. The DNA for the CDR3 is TGCAGCGTTAGTGTTGGGGCCTCCTACAATGAGCAGTTCTTC.

CDR3 in DNA: TGTGCCAGCAGTAGCCCATCGGGGCAAGAGACCCAGTACTTC. Encoded protein: CASSSPSGQETQYF. The rearrangement links TRBV6-6 to TRBJ2-5; possible D gene TRBD2, 5 bases. CDR3 length: 14 amino acids. Germline V gene lookup returns CDR1 MNHNY and CDR2 SVGAGI (reference sequence). The V and J ends lost 5 bases and 2 bases respectively, with 12 bases between them.